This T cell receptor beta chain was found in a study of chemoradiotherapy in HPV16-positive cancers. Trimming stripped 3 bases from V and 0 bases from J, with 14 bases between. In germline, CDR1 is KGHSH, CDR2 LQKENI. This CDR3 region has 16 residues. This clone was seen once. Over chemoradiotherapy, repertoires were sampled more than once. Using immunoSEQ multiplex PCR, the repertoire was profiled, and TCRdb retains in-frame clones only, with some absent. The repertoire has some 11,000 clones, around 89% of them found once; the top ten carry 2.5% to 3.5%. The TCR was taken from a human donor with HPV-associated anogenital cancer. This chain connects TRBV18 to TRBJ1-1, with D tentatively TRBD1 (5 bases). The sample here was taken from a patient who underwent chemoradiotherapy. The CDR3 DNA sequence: TGTGCCAGCTCACCGCAGGGTTGGGGTTTGAACACTGAAGCTTTCTTT. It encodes CASSPQGWGLNTEAFF.